This paragraph reports one T cell receptor beta chain. A modified ARM-PCR protocol with three rounds of nested PCR amplified TCRbeta. A single record per CDR3 protein comes from TCRdb applying MiXCR to the multiplex PCR reads. The data show 90,000 to 110,000 distinct CDR3 sequences, roughly 77% seen once. These data originate in a study of tumor and adjacent non-tumor tissue in lung cancer. RNA was extracted from bulk tissue without any cell sorting. The CDR3 covers 13 residues. V was trimmed by 3 bases and J by 4 bases, leaving 9 bases between them. The origin of this receptor is a woman aged 55-70 years with non-small cell lung cancer. The chain is built from TRBV12-3 or TRBV12-4 and TRBJ1-1; D gene ambiguous. What was sequenced was lung tumor tissue. The CDR3 sequence: CASSFVSGTEAFF. CDR3 in DNA: TGTGCCAGCAGTTTTGTCAGTGGCACTGAAGCTTTCTTT.